This T cell receptor (beta chain) was recovered during a study of shared clonotypes between healthy human individuals. Study-level results: Estimated richness was generally greater in naive than memory subsets.

V was clipped by 4 bases and J by 4 bases, with 15 bases between them. This CDR3 has 15 amino acids. The germline V gene has CDR1 SGHTA and CDR2 FQGTGA. On this clone itself: Its antigen is unidentified.

TCRdb's copy holds only in-frame clones and misses some; the assay was immunoSEQ multiplex PCR. The sample includes hundreds of thousands of clones, 90% to 96% of them seen just once. The TCR was taken from a woman under 40 in good health. The chain carries TRBV7-3 and TRBJ2-3; D is possibly TRBD2 (5 bases). The sample comprised naive CD4+ T cells sorted from blood. Subset in this sample: CD45RA+ positively selected. The CDR3 nucleotides read TGTGCCAGCAGCTCTCATTTAACGGGATCAGATACGCAGTATTTT. Translating gives CASSSHLTGSDTQYF.